This T cell receptor beta chain was found in a study of PD-1 blockade in classical Hodgkin lymphoma. Background on the study: The study gave patients nivolumab 3 mg/kg intravenously every 2 weeks.

Study-wide points: Significant TCR diversity gains by C4D1 occurred in CD4+ but not CD8+ cells. Newly diagnosed patients had baseline TCR diversity that was reportedly lower than that of healthy donors.

The protocol was immunoSEQ multiplex PCR, while the TCRdb copy is restricted to in-frame clones and leaves out a portion. The sample has 28,000 or so clones, around 64% seen once. With regard to this clone: Its target is unknown.

Brentuximab vedotin exposure varied, and every patient relapsed after autologous stem cell transplantation. This receptor was identified in a human donor with classical Hodgkin lymphoma. Specimen: peripheral blood mononuclear cells (PBMCs), collected before the second cycle of nivolumab.

The CDR3 nucleotides are TGTGCCAGCAGTTTATTCCCAGGGGGGGAGGTCTATGGCTACACCTTC. Protein sequence: CASSLFPGGEVYGYTF. V and J are TRBV27 and TRBJ1-2, with 7 nucleotides matching TRBD1. The J segment lost 4 bases and the V segment lost 1 base, leaving 9 bases of the junction unmatched. The CDR3 contains 16 residues. Germline CDR1 reads MNHEY; CDR2 reads SMNVEV (reference sequence).